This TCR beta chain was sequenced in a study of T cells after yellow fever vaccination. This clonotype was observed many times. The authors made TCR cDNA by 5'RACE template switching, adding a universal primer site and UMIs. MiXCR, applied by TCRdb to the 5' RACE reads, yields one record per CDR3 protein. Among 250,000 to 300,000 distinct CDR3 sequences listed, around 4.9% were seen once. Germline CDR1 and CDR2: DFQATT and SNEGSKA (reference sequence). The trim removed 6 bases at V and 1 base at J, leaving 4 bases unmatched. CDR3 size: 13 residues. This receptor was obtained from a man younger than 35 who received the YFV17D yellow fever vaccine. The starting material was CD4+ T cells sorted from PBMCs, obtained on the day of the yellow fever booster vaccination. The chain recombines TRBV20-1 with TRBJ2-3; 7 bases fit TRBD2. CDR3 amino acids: CSAPTSGTDTQYF. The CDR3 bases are TGCAGTGCCCCCACTAGCGGCACAGATACGCAGTATTTT.